A single sample is the source of the 13 T cell receptor beta chains below, sequenced in a study of blood T cell repertoires in COVID-19. Method: immunoSEQ multiplex PCR; TCRdb's copy keeps in-frame clones and lacks some. The table records around 250,000 clones, around nine tenths of them present only once. Sequencing used peripheral blood. The receptors stem from a man aged 40-50 years with active or convalescent COVID-19.

The chain joins TRBV6-1 to TRBJ2-5; the D gene is possibly TRBD2 (6 bases). There are 17 residues in the CDR3. Trimming stripped 2 bases from V and 6 bases from J, with 22 bases between. CDR1 MNHNS and CDR2 SASEGT come from the germline V gene. The DNA for the CDR3 is TGTGCCAGCAGTGAATTATTTATAGGGTTCGGGGGACAGACCCAGTACTTC. Its protein product is CASSELFIGFGGQTQYF.

The chain combines TRBV6-6 with TRBJ2-7; D is perhaps TRBD1 (6 bases). This CDR3 spans 12 amino acids. Germline assignment: CDR1 MNHNY and CDR2 SVGAGI (reference sequence). The V and J ends lost 8 bases and 6 bases respectively, with 14 bases between them. CDR3 DNA: TGTGCCAGCTCCACAGGGTTAGTCGAGCAGTACTTC. Its translation: CASSTGLVEQYF.

This clone was recorded once. The rearrangement uses TRBV19 and TRBJ1-5, with D hard to call. CDR1 and CDR2 from the germline V gene are LNHDA and SQIVND (reference sequence). The CDR3 is made up of 14 amino acids. Trimming shortened V by 6 bases and J by 4 bases, and 13 bases separated the two germline ends. The CDR3 DNA follows: TGTGCCAGTAGGGGCCCGGGGATTAATCAGCCCCAGCATTTT. It yields the protein CASRGPGINQPQHF. Based on the CDR3 plus reference TRBV19 and TRBJ1-5, the full variable domain is DGGITQSPKYLFRKEGQNVTLSCEQNLNHDAMYWYRQDPGQGLRLIYYSQIVNDFQKGDIAEGYSVSREKKESFPLTVTSAQKNPTAFYLCASRGPGINQPQHFGDGTRLSIL.

The J gene is TRBJ1-3, the V gene TRBV3-1 (or the pseudogene TRBV3-2), with unresolved D. Germline V lookup: CDR1 LGHDT, CDR2 YNNKEL (reference sequence). The CDR3 covers 15 residues. V was cut by 1 base and J by 0 bases, with 7 bases left in between. CDR3 region: CASSQGGSSGNTIYF. The CDR3 nucleotides are TGTGCCAGCAGCCAAGGCGGAAGCTCTGGAAACACCATATATTTT.

This chain links TRBV5-1 with TRBJ1-3; 7 bases align to TRBD1. Per germline, CDR1 SGHRS and CDR2 YFSETQ. CDR3 size: 15 residues. With V trimmed by 2 bases and J by 0 bases, 2 bases remained unmatched. The chain's CDR3 is CASSFGTASGNTIYF. The CDR3 coding sequence is TGCGCCAGCAGCTTTGGGACAGCCTCTGGAAACACCATATATTTT.

The chain uses TRBV7-2 and TRBJ2-7; D remains unclear. The CDR3 totals 12 residues. Germline lookup yields CDR1 SGHTA and CDR2 FQGNSA. The ends were cut back, 5 bases at V and 1 base at J, with 6 bases in the middle. CDR3 coding DNA: TGTGCCAGCAGCCCTCTATCCTACGAGCAGTACTTC. Translated: CASSPLSYEQYF. The full variable domain, rest sourced from reference TRBV7-2 and TRBJ2-7, is GAGVSQSPSNKVTEKGKDVELRCDPISGHTALYWYRQSLGQGLEFLIYFQGNSAPDKSGLPSDRFSAERTGGSVSTLTIQRTQQEDSAVYLCASSPLSYEQYFGPGTRLTVT.

The chain couples TRBV2 to TRBJ1-1, with D perhaps TRBD1 (5 bases). This CDR3 has 15 residues. V dropped 3 bases and J dropped 1 base, with 12 bases sitting between them. The V gene's germline CDR1 is SNHLY and CDR2 FYNNEI. The CDR3 DNA reads TGTGCCAGCAGTGATTCGGGGGGTTGGAACACTGAAGCTTTCTTT. Its protein product is CASSDSGGWNTEAFF.

This clone came up a few times. The CDR3 coding sequence is TGTGCCAGCAGCTTAGAACAGTACATGAACACTGAAGCTTTCTTT. It specifies CASSLEQYMNTEAFF. The chain carries TRBV11-2 and TRBJ1-1; D unresolved. The germline V gene has CDR1 SGHAT and CDR2 FQNNGV. This CDR3 has 15 residues. V lost 0 bases, J lost 0 bases, and 8 bases lay in between.

The J gene is TRBJ2-1, the V gene TRBV12-3 or TRBV12-4, with 9 positions matching TRBD2. The CDR3 is 12 amino acids. V shed 4 bases, J shed 9 bases, and the junction held 1 base outside the gene matches. The CDR3 sequence is CASSWTSAEQFF. CDR3 nucleotides: TGTGCCAGCAGTTGGACTAGCGCTGAGCAGTTCTTC.

The genes are TRBV10-1 and TRBJ1-1; D remains ambiguous. V lost 7 bases and J lost 1, with 10 bases in between. CDR1 WNHNN and CDR2 SYGVQD come from the germline V gene (reference sequence). This CDR3 has 13 amino acids. CDR3 loop: CASTLTPNTEAFF. In DNA, the CDR3 is TGCGCCAGCACCCTTACACCGAACACTGAAGCTTTCTTT.

V usage is TRBV9 and J usage is TRBJ1-6; TRBD1 is a possible D gene (5 bases). Trimming removed 3 bases at V and 4 bases at J, with 14 bases between. CDR3 length: 16 amino acids. The germline V gene has CDR1 SGDLS and CDR2 YYNGEE. CDR3 bases: TGTGCCAGCAGCGAAGATGCAGGGCCTTATAATTCACCCCTCCACTTT. It specifies CASSEDAGPYNSPLHF.

This chain connects TRBV5-4 to TRBJ2-1; D perhaps matches TRBD2 (5 bases). This CDR3 contains 15 residues. In germline, CDR1 is SGHNT, CDR2 YYREEE (reference sequence). Trimming cost V 3 bases and J 0 bases, with 10 bases left between them. CDR3 nucleotide sequence: TGTGCCAGCAGCTCTGAGGGTCCCTCCTACAATGAGCAGTTCTTC. This sequence encodes CASSSEGPSYNEQFF.

This chain uses TRBV2 with TRBJ1-6; 10 bases are a match to TRBD1. V was pared by 6 bases and J by 10 bases, with 9 bases of the junction left unmatched. This CDR3 is built from 15 residues. Germline CDR1 and CDR2: SNHLY and FYNNEI. The CDR3 protein is CASRKDRGIGSPLHF. The CDR3 nucleotides are TGTGCCAGCAGGAAGGACAGGGGGATAGGATCACCCCTCCACTTT.